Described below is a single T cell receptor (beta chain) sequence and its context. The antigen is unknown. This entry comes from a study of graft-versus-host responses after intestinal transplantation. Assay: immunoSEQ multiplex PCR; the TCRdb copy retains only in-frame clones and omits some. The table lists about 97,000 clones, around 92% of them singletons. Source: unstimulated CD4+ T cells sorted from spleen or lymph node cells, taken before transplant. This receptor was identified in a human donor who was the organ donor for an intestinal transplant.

In DNA, the CDR3 is TGTGCCAGCAGTTACTCCACAGGGTCCGAAGCTTTCTTT. The encoded protein is CASSYSTGSEAFF. The V and J genes are TRBV7-9 and TRBJ1-1, with D perhaps TRBD1 (6 bases). V was trimmed by 6 bases and J by 8 bases, leaving 16 bases between them. CDR1 SEHNR and CDR2 FQNEAQ come from the germline V gene (reference sequence). CDR3 length equals 13 residues.